This T cell receptor beta chain was observed in a study of early T cells in non-severe SARS-CoV-2 infection. Unique molecular identifiers (one per individual cDNA molecule) were attached. TCRdb fed the 5' RACE reads into MiXCR, producing one record per CDR3 protein. Of tens of thousands of distinct CDR3 sequences in the sample, over 13% are singletons; the top ten hold around 3%. This clonotype was seen at least ten times. This clonotype was sampled from an adult who was a healthcare worker with PCR-confirmed SARS-CoV-2 infection or an uninfected control (not recorded which). The sample taken for sequencing was whole blood.

CDR3 bases: TGTGCCAGCAGCTTAGCAGTTTTAGAGACCCAGTACTTC. Amino acid sequence: CASSLAVLETQYF. This rearrangement joins TRBV7-8 to TRBJ2-5, with D unresolved. With 0 bases removed from V and 4 bases from J, the gap between germline ends came to 6 bases. The CDR3 is 13 residues long. From germline, CDR1 is SGHVS and CDR2 FQNEAQ.